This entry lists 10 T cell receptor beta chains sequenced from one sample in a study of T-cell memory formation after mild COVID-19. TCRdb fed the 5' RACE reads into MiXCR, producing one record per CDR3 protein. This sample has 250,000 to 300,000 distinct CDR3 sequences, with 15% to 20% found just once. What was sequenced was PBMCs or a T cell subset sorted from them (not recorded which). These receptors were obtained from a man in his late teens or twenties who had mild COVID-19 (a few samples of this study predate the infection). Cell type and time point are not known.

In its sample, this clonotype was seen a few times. CDR3 amino acids: CASRQGTGGELFF. The CDR3 coding sequence is TGTGCCAGCAGACAGGGGACGGGCGGGGAGCTGTTTTTT. This sequence joins TRBV2 and TRBJ2-2; the match to TRBD1 covers 7 bases. CDR3 length equals 13 residues. Germline loops: CDR1 SNHLY, CDR2 FYNNEI. Trimming took 6 bases from V and 7 from J; bases not matched to a gene: 5.

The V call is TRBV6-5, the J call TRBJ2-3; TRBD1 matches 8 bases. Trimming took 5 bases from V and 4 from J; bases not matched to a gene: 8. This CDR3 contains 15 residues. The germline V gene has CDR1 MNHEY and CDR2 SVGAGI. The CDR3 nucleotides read TGTGCCAGCAGTCCGCCCGGGACAGGTGCAGATACGCAGTATTTT. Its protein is CASSPPGTGADTQYF.

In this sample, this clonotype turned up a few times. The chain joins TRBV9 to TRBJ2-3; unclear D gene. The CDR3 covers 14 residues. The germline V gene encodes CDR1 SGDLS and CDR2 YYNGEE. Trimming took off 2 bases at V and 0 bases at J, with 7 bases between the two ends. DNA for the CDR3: TGTGCCAGCAGCGTGGCGTCTAGCACAGATACGCAGTATTTT. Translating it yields CASSVASSTDTQYF.

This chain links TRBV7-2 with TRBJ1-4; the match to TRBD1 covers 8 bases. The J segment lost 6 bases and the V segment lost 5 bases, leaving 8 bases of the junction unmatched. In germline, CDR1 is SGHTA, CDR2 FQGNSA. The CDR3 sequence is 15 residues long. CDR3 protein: CASSRGTGVHEKLFF. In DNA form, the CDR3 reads TGTGCCAGCAGCCGCGGGACAGGAGTCCATGAAAAACTGTTTTTT.

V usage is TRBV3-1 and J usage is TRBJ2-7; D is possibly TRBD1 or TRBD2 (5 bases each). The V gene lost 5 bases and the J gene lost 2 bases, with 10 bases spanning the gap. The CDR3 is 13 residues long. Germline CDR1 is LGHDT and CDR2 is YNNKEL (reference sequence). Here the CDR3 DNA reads TGTGCCAGCAGCGGGGACGGGACCTACGAGCAGTACGTC. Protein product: CASSGDGTYEQYV.

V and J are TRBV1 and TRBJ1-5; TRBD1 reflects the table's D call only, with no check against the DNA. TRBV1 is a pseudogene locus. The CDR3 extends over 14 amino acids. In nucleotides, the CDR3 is TGCACCAGCAGCCAAGAATCCCGAGTTCAGCCCCAGCATTTT. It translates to CTSSQESRVQPQHF.

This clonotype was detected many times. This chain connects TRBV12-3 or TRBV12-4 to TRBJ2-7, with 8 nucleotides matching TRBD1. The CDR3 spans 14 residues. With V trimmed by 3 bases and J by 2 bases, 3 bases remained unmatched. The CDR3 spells CASSFGTGPYEQYF. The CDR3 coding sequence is TGTGCCAGCAGTTTCGGGACAGGACCCTACGAGCAGTACTTC.

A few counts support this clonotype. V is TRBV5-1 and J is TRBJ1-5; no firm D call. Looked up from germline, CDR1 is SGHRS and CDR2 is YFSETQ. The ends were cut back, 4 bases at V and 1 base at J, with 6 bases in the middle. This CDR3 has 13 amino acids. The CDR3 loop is CASSLQSNQPQHF. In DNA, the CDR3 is TGCGCCAGCAGCCTCCAGAGCAATCAGCCCCAGCATTTT.

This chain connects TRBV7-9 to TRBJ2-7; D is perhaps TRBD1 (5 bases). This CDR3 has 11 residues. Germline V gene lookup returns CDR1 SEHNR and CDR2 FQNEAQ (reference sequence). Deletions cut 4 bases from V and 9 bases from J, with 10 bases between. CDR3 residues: CASSSGFGQYV. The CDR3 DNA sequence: TGTGCCAGCAGCTCAGGGTTCGGGCAGTACGTC.

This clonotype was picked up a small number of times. CDR3 residues: CASSWTPTYEQYF. The DNA for the CDR3 is TGTGCCAGCAGCTGGACACCTACCTACGAGCAGTACTTC. The chain combines TRBV7-6 with TRBJ2-7; tentatively, D is TRBD1 (5 bases). CDR3 length equals 13 residues. CDR1 is SGHVS, CDR2 FNYEAQ, per germline. The V end was cut by 4 bases, the J end by 2 bases, with 9 bases between.